The source of this T cell receptor (beta chain) is a study of T cell changes during pregnancy in multiple sclerosis. This CDR3 is built from 16 residues. After removal of 4 bases from V and 1 base from J, the junction contained 6 bases not matched to a gene. The V gene's germline CDR1 is LGHNA and CDR2 YNFKEQ. The assay was immunoSEQ multiplex PCR, and TCRdb's table has in-frame clones only and misses some. The top ten hold 0.78% of the sample, which has 35,000 or so clones, approximately 90% seen once. The sample here was CD4+ T cells from peripheral blood mononuclear cells, taken after pregnancy. J is TRBJ2-3 and V is TRBV4-2, with 9 nucleotides matching TRBD2. The sequence came from a female donor in good health, enrolled as a control in a pregnancy study. The CDR3 sequence: CASSPEGGRGTDTQYF. CDR3 bases: TGTGCCAGCAGCCCAGAGGGCGGGAGGGGCACAGATACGCAGTATTTT.